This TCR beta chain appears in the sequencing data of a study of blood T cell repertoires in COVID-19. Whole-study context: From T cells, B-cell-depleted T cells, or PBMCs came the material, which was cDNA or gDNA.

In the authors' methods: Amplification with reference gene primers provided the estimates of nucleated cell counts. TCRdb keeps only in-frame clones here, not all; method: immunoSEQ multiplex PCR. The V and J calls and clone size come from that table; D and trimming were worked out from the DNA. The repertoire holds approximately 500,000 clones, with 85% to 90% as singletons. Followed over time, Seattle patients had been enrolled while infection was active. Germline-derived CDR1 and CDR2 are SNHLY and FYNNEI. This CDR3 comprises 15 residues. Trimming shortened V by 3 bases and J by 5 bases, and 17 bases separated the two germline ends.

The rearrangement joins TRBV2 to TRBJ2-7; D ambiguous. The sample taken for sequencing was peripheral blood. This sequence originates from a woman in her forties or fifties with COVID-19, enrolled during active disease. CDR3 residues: CASSERRPYGHEQYF. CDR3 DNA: TGTGCCAGCAGTGAGAGGAGACCTTATGGTCACGAGCAGTACTTC.